The clone carrying this T cell receptor (beta chain) was seen a few times. Its antigen remains unknown. The data were obtained in a study of beta chain features in type 1 diabetes. Study-level findings and limits: TCRB CDR3s were moderately but significantly shorter in Type 1 diabetes patients in all four CD4+ subsets.

The CDR3 extends over 15 amino acids. Looked up from germline, CDR1 is SGHTA and CDR2 is FQGNSA. With V trimmed by 5 bases and J by 2 bases, 7 bases remained unmatched. Expressed TCRB transcripts were sequenced, since all the RNA that had been isolated was reverse transcribed. Clones were read by immunoSEQ multiplex PCR, and TCRdb kept only the in-frame ones, dropping some. The table includes approximately 160,000 clones, approximately 10% detected once. Sequences were obtained from central memory CD4+ T cells from blood. The sequence was collected from a man younger than 45 with type 1 diabetes. The chain is built from TRBV7-2 and TRBJ2-7, with 9 bases fitting TRBD2. The CDR3 region is CASSAGGGGPYEQYF. Here the CDR3 DNA reads TGTGCCAGCAGCGCGGGCGGGGGGGGTCCCTACGAGCAGTACTTC.